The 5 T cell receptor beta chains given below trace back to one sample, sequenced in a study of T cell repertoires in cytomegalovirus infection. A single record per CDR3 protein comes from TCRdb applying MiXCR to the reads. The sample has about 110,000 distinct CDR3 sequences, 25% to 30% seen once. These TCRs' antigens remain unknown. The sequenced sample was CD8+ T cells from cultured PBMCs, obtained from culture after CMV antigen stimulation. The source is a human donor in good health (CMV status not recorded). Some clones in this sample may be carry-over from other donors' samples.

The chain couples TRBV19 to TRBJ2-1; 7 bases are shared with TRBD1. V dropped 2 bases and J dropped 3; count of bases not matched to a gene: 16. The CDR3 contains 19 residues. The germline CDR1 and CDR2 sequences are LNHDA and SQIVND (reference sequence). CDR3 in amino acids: CASSIIDRVASAHYNEQFF. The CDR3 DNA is TGTGCCAGTAGTATAATTGACAGGGTGGCAAGCGCCCACTACAATGAGCAGTTCTTC.

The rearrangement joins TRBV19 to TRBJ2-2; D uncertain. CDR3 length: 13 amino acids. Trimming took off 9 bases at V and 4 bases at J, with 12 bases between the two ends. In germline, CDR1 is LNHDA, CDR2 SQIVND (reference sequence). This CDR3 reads CASRTRTTGELFF. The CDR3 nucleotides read TGTGCCAGCAGGACCAGGACCACCGGGGAGCTGTTTTTT.

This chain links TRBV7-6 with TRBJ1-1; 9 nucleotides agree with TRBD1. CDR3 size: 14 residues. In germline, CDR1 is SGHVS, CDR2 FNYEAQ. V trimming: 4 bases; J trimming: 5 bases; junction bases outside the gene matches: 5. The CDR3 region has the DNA TGTGCCAGCAGCTCCACAGGGGGCGGGACTGAAGCTTTCTTT. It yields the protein CASSSTGGGTEAFF.

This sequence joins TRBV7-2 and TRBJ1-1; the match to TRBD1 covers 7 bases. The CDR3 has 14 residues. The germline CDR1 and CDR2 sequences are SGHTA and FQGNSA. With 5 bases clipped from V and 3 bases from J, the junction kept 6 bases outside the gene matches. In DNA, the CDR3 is TGTGCCAGCAGCGGAGCACAGGGGTACACTGAAGCTTTCTTT. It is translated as CASSGAQGYTEAFF.

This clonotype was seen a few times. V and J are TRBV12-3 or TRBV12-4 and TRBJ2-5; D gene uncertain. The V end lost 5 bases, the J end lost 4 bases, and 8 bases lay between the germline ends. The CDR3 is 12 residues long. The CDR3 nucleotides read TGTGCCAGCAGTCTGGAGCGAGAGACCCAGTACTTC. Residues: CASSLERETQYF.